The clone carrying this T cell receptor (beta chain) has at least ten counts. Its antigen is still unknown. From RNA, the CDR3 regions of TCR beta chains were amplified and sequenced. A first-round RT-PCR used HTBI primers, followed by a second-round multiplex PCR. One entry per CDR3 protein results from TCRdb running MiXCR on the multiplex PCR reads. The data show 400,000 or so distinct CDR3 sequences, with 15% seen just once and 5.5% to 7% held by the top ten. The sample originates from a study of Graves' ophthalmopathy and Graves' hyperthyroidism. There are 12 residues in the CDR3. Trimming left V 6 bases short and J 6 bases short, with 15 bases between. From germline, CDR1 is DFQATT and CDR2 SNEGSKA (reference sequence). Hyperthyroidism patients, all newly diagnosed, had under 2 months' duration and ages of 18 to 65. Certain patients, namely those with other autoimmune diseases, uncontrolled infections, pregnancy or lactation, were excluded.

Findings and caveats of the study: A model of 13 signatures distinguished ophthalmopathy from stable hyperthyroidism at approximately 88% sensitivity and roughly 80% specificity.

The chain is built from TRBV20-1 and TRBJ2-7; tentatively, D is TRBD2 (6 bases). The origin of this receptor is a woman under 30 with stable Graves' hyperthyroidism. The specimen sequenced was peripheral blood. Written as DNA, the CDR3 is TGCAGTGCGGACATTGACGGGAGCGAGCAGTACTTC. It specifies CSADIDGSEQYF.